The 28 T cell receptor beta chains given below trace back to one sample, sequenced in a study of T cell responses to AZD1222 COVID-19 vaccine. The assay was immunoSEQ multiplex PCR, and TCRdb's table has in-frame clones only and misses some. The sample shows around 100,000 clones, about 85% of them seen only once. The starting material was peripheral blood, obtained 28 days after the second AZD1222 dose. Receptors originate from an adult who received the AZD1222 COVID-19 vaccine.

V and J are TRBV9 and TRBJ1-3; no clear D gene. V lost 0 bases, J lost 2 bases, and 12 bases lay in between. CDR3 length: 16 amino acids. Germline values: CDR1 SGDLS, CDR2 YYNGEE. Here the CDR3 DNA reads TGTGCCAGCAGCGTAGGCGTGGAAAGAACTGGAAACACCATATATTTT. Translation gives CASSVGVERTGNTIYF.

This chain connects TRBV29-1 to TRBJ2-7, with D possibly called TRBD1 or TRBD2 (5 bases each). V gave up 7 bases and J gave up 2 bases, with 12 bases separating them. CDR3 length equals 12 residues. The germline V gene encodes CDR1 SQVTM and CDR2 ANQGSEA. CDR3 sequence: CSAWDGAYEQYF. The CDR3 DNA reads TGCAGCGCCTGGGACGGCGCCTACGAGCAGTACTTC.

This chain joins TRBV28 and TRBJ1-1; D gene unclear. Germline lookup yields CDR1 MDHEN and CDR2 SYDVKM. The germline V and J ends were trimmed by 6 bases and 2 bases, with 7 bases remaining between them. This CDR3 has 12 residues. The CDR3 region is CASRLSNTEAFF. Written as DNA, the CDR3 is TGTGCCAGCAGACTTTCAAACACTGAAGCTTTCTTT.

The V and J genes are TRBV7-9 and TRBJ1-2; 7 bases match TRBD1. Germline lookup yields CDR1 SEHNR and CDR2 FQNEAQ (reference sequence). Trimming took 1 base from V and 6 from J; bases not matched to a gene: 8. The CDR3 is 15 residues long. The CDR3 DNA follows: TGTGCCAGCAGCTTAGGACAGGGTAGAGTCAATGGCTACACCTTC. This codes for CASSLGQGRVNGYTF.

The J gene is TRBJ1-3, the V gene TRBV5-1; the D gene is possibly TRBD1 (5 bases). Germline V gives CDR1 SGHRS, CDR2 YFSETQ. CDR3 size: 14 residues. Trimming removed 1 base from V and 2 bases from J, with 7 bases in between. The CDR3 reads CASSLMGAGNTIYF. The CDR3 DNA reads as TGCGCCAGCAGCTTGATGGGGGCTGGAAACACCATATATTTT.

This clone was found once. The J gene is TRBJ2-5, the V gene TRBV7-3, with unresolved D. Germline-derived CDR1 and CDR2 are SGHTA and FQGTGA. V was shortened by 5 bases and J by 2 bases, with 12 bases between the two germline ends. This CDR3 has 14 amino acids. The CDR3 protein is CASSEVGSQETQYF. CDR3 DNA sequence: TGTGCCAGCAGCGAAGTAGGGTCTCAAGAGACCCAGTACTTC.

The genes are TRBV18 and TRBJ2-1; D may be TRBD1 (6 bases). Trimming left V 3 bases short and J 4 bases short, with 13 bases between. CDR3 length equals 15 residues. Germline V gene sequence: CDR1 KGHSH, CDR2 LQKENI. As DNA, the CDR3 is TGTGCCAGCTCACCCCGGGACAAGGTATACAATGAGCAGTTCTTC. Residues: CASSPRDKVYNEQFF.

The rearrangement uses TRBV28 and TRBJ1-1; D is undetermined. The CDR3 is made up of 16 amino acids. Per germline, CDR1 MDHEN and CDR2 SYDVKM. The V end was cut by 2 bases, the J end by 1 base, with 14 bases between. CDR3 coding DNA: TGTGCCAGCAGTTTACTGAATTCCATCGGGAACACTGAAGCTTTCTTT. Protein product: CASSLLNSIGNTEAFF.

CDR3 region: CASSQGTGAPSGANVLTF. CDR3 sequence (DNA): TGTGCCAGCAGCCAAGGGACAGGGGCTCCCTCTGGGGCCAACGTCCTGACTTTC. The chain is built from TRBV3-1 (or the pseudogene TRBV3-2) and TRBJ2-6, with 9 bases that match TRBD1. This CDR3 spans 18 amino acids. With V trimmed by 1 base and J by 0 bases, 4 bases remained unmatched. The germline CDR1 and CDR2 sequences are LGHDT and YNNKEL (reference sequence).

The gene calls are TRBV7-3 and TRBJ2-1; no clear D gene. Germline CDR1 SGHTA, CDR2 FQGTGA. The CDR3 loop spans 13 amino acids. Trimming pared 5 bases from V and 5 bases from J, leaving 10 bases between. The CDR3 bases are TGTGCCAGCAGCCTAGGACCAAACAATGAGCAGTTCTTC. Protein product: CASSLGPNNEQFF.

The J gene is TRBJ1-3, the V gene TRBV19; D unclear. The CDR3 is 15 amino acids. With 0 bases removed from V and 0 bases from J, the gap between germline ends came to 6 bases. Germline CDR1 reads LNHDA; CDR2 reads SQIVND (reference sequence). CDR3 protein: CASSIDSRSGNTIYF. The CDR3 bases are TGTGCCAGTAGTATAGACTCACGCTCTGGAAACACCATATATTTT.

The gene calls are TRBV19 and TRBJ1-1, with 12 positions matching TRBD1. The CDR3 has 17 amino acids. Germline loops: CDR1 LNHDA, CDR2 SQIVND (reference sequence). The trim removed 5 bases at V and 1 base at J, leaving 8 bases unmatched. CDR3 bases: TGTGCCAGTAGTGGGAGCCCGGGACAGGGGGCGAACACTGAAGCTTTCTTT. Translated, it gives CASSGSPGQGANTEAFF.

V gene TRBV6-2 or TRBV6-3 combines with J gene TRBJ2-7, with TRBD1 matching 7 bases. V was pared by 6 bases and J by 0 bases, with 5 bases of the junction left unmatched. CDR1 and CDR2 from the germline V gene are MNHEY and SVGEGT. There are 14 residues in the CDR3. The CDR3 nucleotides read TGTGCCAGCAGCCCCAGGGGGAGCTCCTACGAGCAGTACTTC. Translation: CASSPRGSSYEQYF.

The chain uses TRBV6-5 and TRBJ1-5, with a tentative D call TRBD1 (5 bases). The CDR3 runs to 15 residues. The germline gives CDR1 MNHEY, CDR2 SVGAGI. Trimming pared 5 bases from V and 4 bases from J, leaving 15 bases between. The CDR3 sequence is CASSRDAGGNQPQHF. CDR3 DNA sequence: TGTGCCAGCAGTAGGGATGCGGGGGGGAATCAGCCCCAGCATTTT.

The V call is TRBV6-5, the J call TRBJ1-4, with D unclear. Trimming pared 4 bases from V and 5 bases from J, leaving 8 bases between. Germline V gene data show CDR1 as MNHEY and CDR2 as SVGAGI. The CDR3 spans 13 residues. CDR3: CASSLGFNEKLFF. The CDR3 DNA sequence: TGTGCCAGCAGTTTGGGCTTCAATGAAAAACTGTTTTTT.

V is TRBV4-1 and J is TRBJ2-3, with TRBD2 matching over 7 bases. The CDR3 spans 17 residues. Germline V CDR1 and CDR2: MGHRA, YSYEKL. The junction had 10 bases not matched to a gene; V was cut back by 3 bases and J by 1 base. The CDR3 DNA sequence: TGCGCCAGCAGCCACCCCTCGGAGGGAGGGGGCACAGATACGCAGTATTTT. Translation gives CASSHPSEGGGTDTQYF.

The chain is built from TRBV2 and TRBJ2-7; D is perhaps TRBD1 (5 bases). This CDR3 is built from 16 residues. The germline gives CDR1 SNHLY, CDR2 FYNNEI. V lost 4 bases, J lost 5 bases, and 21 bases lay in between. The CDR3 DNA is TGTGCCAGCAGTGTACCCTCAGGGATGTCGGTGCACGAGCAGTACTTC. Amino acid sequence: CASSVPSGMSVHEQYF.

This sequence joins TRBV25-1 and TRBJ1-2, with D unclear. The V end lost 4 bases, the J end lost 3 bases, and 15 bases lay between the germline ends. The CDR3 has 15 amino acids. Germline-derived CDR1 and CDR2 are MGHDK and SYGVNS. Here the CDR3 reads CASSASVRIDYGYTF. The CDR3 region has the DNA TGTGCCAGCAGTGCCTCTGTCAGGATAGACTATGGCTACACCTTC.

The V and J genes are TRBV2 and TRBJ1-6, with D tentatively TRBD1 (6 bases). V was trimmed by 3 bases and J by 0 bases, leaving 12 bases between them. The CDR3 is 17 amino acids. In germline, CDR1 is SNHLY, CDR2 FYNNEI. The CDR3 DNA is TGTGCCAGCAGTGATACAGGGTCTAGCTCCTATAATTCACCCCTCCACTTT. Translated: CASSDTGSSSYNSPLHF.

The CDR3 spells CASSLSIARGVTEAFF. CDR3 bases: TGTGCCAGCAGTTTATCGATTGCCAGGGGAGTCACTGAAGCTTTCTTT. This sequence joins TRBV27 and TRBJ1-1; D possibly corresponds to TRBD1 (6 bases). CDR3 length: 16 residues. V was clipped by 0 bases and J by 4 bases, with 15 bases between them. CDR1 and CDR2 (germline): MNHEY, SMNVEV (reference sequence).

The J gene is TRBJ2-1, the V gene TRBV6-2 or TRBV6-3; D may match TRBD1 or TRBD2 (6 bases each). The germline V and J ends were trimmed by 1 base and 7 bases, with 11 bases remaining between them. The CDR3 is 14 residues long. The V gene's germline CDR1 is MNHEY and CDR2 SVGEGT. The CDR3: CASSYYPGANEQFF. Written as DNA, the CDR3 is TGTGCCAGCAGTTACTACCCGGGGGCGAATGAGCAGTTCTTC.

This clone appeared a few times. The rearrangement uses TRBV19 and TRBJ2-5; TRBD2 aligns across 8 bases. The CDR3 runs 14 residues. The ends lost 7 bases at V and 4 bases at J; junction bases unmatched: 8. Germline CDR1 and CDR2: LNHDA and SQIVND (reference sequence). The CDR3 is CASKRSGSSETQYF. The CDR3 nucleotides read TGTGCCAGTAAGCGGAGCGGGAGTTCAGAGACCCAGTACTTC.

The V and J genes are TRBV5-1 and TRBJ1-4, with D perhaps TRBD1 (6 bases). V lost 2 bases and J lost 7, with 12 bases in between. The CDR3 runs to 14 residues. The V gene's germline CDR1 is SGHRS and CDR2 YFSETQ. CDR3 protein: CASSLRGRGEKLFF. CDR3 sequence (DNA): TGCGCCAGCAGCTTACGGGGGCGCGGTGAAAAACTGTTTTTT. The entire variable domain, with the rest obtained from reference TRBV5-1 and TRBJ1-4, is as follows: KAGVTQTPRYLIKTRGQQVTLSCSPISGHRSVSWYQQTPGQGLQFLFEYFSETQRNKGNFPGRFSGRQFSNSRSEMNVSTLELGDSALYLCASSLRGRGEKLFFGSGTQLSVL.

The chain recombines TRBV7-2 with TRBJ2-1; D gene unclear. The V and J ends lost 6 bases and 4 bases respectively, with 16 bases between them. This CDR3 region has 15 residues. Germline V gene sequence: CDR1 SGHTA, CDR2 FQGNSA. DNA of the CDR3: TGTGCCAGCAGTGCCTCAGGCACAAGTTACAATGAGCAGTTCTTC. It specifies CASSASGTSYNEQFF. The full variable domain, its missing parts supplied by reference TRBV7-2 and TRBJ2-1, is GAGVSQSPSNKVTEKGKDVELRCDPISGHTALYWYRQSLGQGLEFLIYFQGNSAPDKSGLPSDRFSAERTGGSVSTLTIQRTQQEDSAVYLCASSASGTSYNEQFFGPGTRLTVL.

The chain has TRBV10-3 and TRBJ2-2, with TRBD2 identical over 11 bases. J was trimmed by 6 bases and V by 11 bases; bases with no gene match: 8. CDR1 and CDR2 from the germline V gene are ENHRY and SYGVKD. The CDR3 has 14 residues. CDR3 nucleotides: TGTGCCGGCACTAGCGGGAGTTTGGCCGGGGAGCTGTTTTTT. The encoded protein is CAGTSGSLAGELFF.

The chain links TRBV5-6 to TRBJ2-2; possible D gene TRBD1, 6 bases. Germline lookup yields CDR1 SGHDT and CDR2 YYEEEE. This CDR3 is 16 amino acids long. V lost 1 base to trimming and J lost 1 base, with 11 bases between them. The CDR3 sequence is CASSLFPGQNTGELFF. The CDR3 DNA is TGTGCCAGCAGCTTGTTCCCGGGACAGAACACCGGGGAGCTGTTTTTT.

The rearrangement joins TRBV5-4 to TRBJ2-7; possibly TRBD1 or TRBD2 for D (6 bases each). The germline V gene encodes CDR1 SGHNT and CDR2 YYREEE (reference sequence). The CDR3 is made up of 16 amino acids. The V end lost 0 bases, the J end lost 3 bases, and 16 bases lay between the germline ends. The DNA of the CDR3 is TGTGCCAGCAGCTTGGCCCTTGGGGGGCGCGGCTACGAGCAGTACTTC. Its translation: CASSLALGGRGYEQYF.

The V call is TRBV19, the J call TRBJ1-2, with no clear D. This CDR3 is built from 15 residues. Germline CDR1 LNHDA, CDR2 SQIVND (reference sequence). V was trimmed by 1 base and J by 3 bases, leaving 12 bases between them. DNA of the CDR3: TGTGCCAGTAGTATAGCCCTAGGAGCCTACTATGGCTACACCTTC. This translates into CASSIALGAYYGYTF.